This entry features one TCR beta chain sequence. Antigen: not known. The library targeted TCRbeta and was prepared with unique molecular identifiers. TCRdb reanalysed the PCR reads using MiXCR and keeps one entry per CDR3 protein. The table has approximately 650,000 distinct CDR3 sequences, around 13% seen once. The CDR3 length is 13 residues. V lost 3 bases and J lost 3, with 9 bases in between. Germline-derived CDR1 and CDR2 are LNHDA and SQIVND (reference sequence). The sample originates from a study of T-cell reconstitution after alpha-beta-depleted transplantation in children. The study, taken as a whole, reports: Two months or so post-transplant, alpha-beta T cells reportedly derived from several hundred expanded graft clones. Some patients' high day-60 TCRbeta diversity was traced to surviving recipient T cells and thymic progenitors.

The sequence was obtained from a girl aged 2 to 9 with congenital amegakaryocytic thrombocytopenia, due to receive a stem cell transplant. This chain connects TRBV19 to TRBJ2-7, with TRBD2 as a possible D gene (6 bases). The material sequenced was PBMCs, taken before TCRalphabeta/CD19-depleted stem cell transplant. For the CDR3, the DNA is TGTGCCAGTAGTATTGGAGGGGTCTACGAGCAGTACTTC. Protein sequence: CASSIGGVYEQYF.